What follows are 8 T cell receptor beta chains derived from one specimen sequenced in a study of cytomegalovirus exposure and HLA in healthy donors. PCR was performed using 60 Vbeta and 13 Jbeta primers. The assay was immunoSEQ multiplex PCR, and TCRdb's table has in-frame clones only and misses some. The sample gives 120,000 or so clones, 70% to 80% of which show up once; 3.4% is in the top ten. Sequences were obtained from PBMCs. These receptors came from a man aged 25-45 years in good health and CMV-seronegative.

The chain joins TRBV10-3 to TRBJ1-5; 11 bases are shared with TRBD1. The length of the CDR3 is 14 residues. Trimming took 6 bases from V and 4 from J; bases not matched to a gene: 2. The germline gives CDR1 ENHRY, CDR2 SYGVKD. The CDR3 here is CAISRDRGNQPQHF. DNA for the CDR3: TGTGCCATCAGCCGGGACAGGGGGAATCAGCCCCAGCATTTT.

This chain joins TRBV19 and TRBJ2-2; 10 bases map to TRBD2. V was clipped by 7 bases and J by 6 bases; unmatched bases: 8. Germline V gene sequence: CDR1 LNHDA, CDR2 SQIVND (reference sequence). This CDR3 comprises 15 residues. Here the CDR3 reads CASTRLAGAAGELFF. The CDR3 DNA reads TGTGCCAGTACTAGGCTAGCGGGGGCGGCCGGGGAGCTGTTTTTT.

This chain uses TRBV28 with TRBJ1-5, with TRBD1 identical over 8 bases. The germline CDR1 and CDR2 sequences are MDHEN and SYDVKM. With V trimmed by 4 bases and J by 4 bases, 6 bases remained unmatched. This CDR3 contains 15 residues. This chain's CDR3 is CASSWLGTGNQPQHF. The CDR3 bases are TGTGCCAGCAGTTGGTTAGGGACAGGAAATCAGCCCCAGCATTTT.

The rearrangement links TRBV6-5 to TRBJ1-2; TRBD1 aligns across 12 bases. The V segment lost 6 bases and the J segment 7 bases; nucleotides outside the gene matches: 6. CDR3 length equals 14 residues. The germline V gene encodes CDR1 MNHEY and CDR2 SVGAGI. As DNA, the CDR3 is TGTGCCAGCAGGGGGACAGGGGGCGCGGGTGGCTACACCTTC. It codes for CASRGTGGAGGYTF.

V usage is TRBV11-1 and J usage is TRBJ1-6; D is perhaps TRBD1 (6 bases). V shed 1 base and J shed 5 bases, with 12 bases lying between them. The germline V gene encodes CDR1 SGHAT and CDR2 FQDESV (reference sequence). The CDR3 length is 16 residues. CDR3 residues: CASSLGLTGNNSPLHF. The CDR3 DNA sequence: TGTGCCAGCAGCTTAGGCCTTACAGGGAATAATTCACCCCTCCACTTT.

The chain joins TRBV5-1 to TRBJ2-1; 11 positions match TRBD2. CDR3 length equals 16 residues. V dropped 4 bases and J dropped 8; count of bases not matched to a gene: 11. Germline CDR1 and CDR2: SGHRS and YFSETQ. CDR3 sequence: CASSGIGLAGGDEQFF. CDR3 nucleotides: TGCGCCAGCAGCGGAATAGGACTAGCGGGCGGGGATGAGCAGTTCTTC.

The CDR3 DNA reads TGTGCCAGCAGTGTTACAGGGAAAGAGACCCAGTACTTC. It yields the protein CASSVTGKETQYF. This sequence joins TRBV27 and TRBJ2-5, with a tentative D call TRBD1 (6 bases). The CDR3 consists of 13 residues. Trimming took 5 bases from V and 3 from J, leaving 10 bases between them. Germline V lookup: CDR1 MNHEY, CDR2 SMNVEV (reference sequence).

The chain has TRBV10-3 and TRBJ2-3, with 10 bases fitting TRBD2. V lost 4 bases, J lost 2 bases, and 6 bases stayed unmatched. The germline V gene has CDR1 ENHRY and CDR2 SYGVKD. The CDR3 runs to 16 residues. The CDR3 nucleotides read TGTGCCATCAGTGGTCTAGCGGGGGCCTACACAGATACGCAGTATTTT. Its protein is CAISGLAGAYTDTQYF.